This T cell receptor (beta chain) was identified in a study of control samples from healthy donors and cancer patients. Measured with immunoSEQ multiplex PCR; TCRdb has only the in-frame clones, and not every one. The sample totals approximately 190,000 clones. The CDR3 covers 15 residues. Trimming took 4 bases from V and 0 from J, leaving 11 bases between them. The germline V gene has CDR1 SGHRS and CDR2 YFSETQ. The gene calls are TRBV5-1 and TRBJ2-1; possible D gene TRBD2, 6 bases. The TCR comes from a woman in her 30s in good health. Sequences were obtained from blood. CDR3 nucleotides: TGCGCCAGCAGCCGTAGCGGAAGCTCCTACAATGAGCAGTTCTTC. It encodes CASSRSGSSYNEQFF.